This T cell receptor beta chain was documented in a study of glioma-infiltrating T cells (dated by TCRdb to the mid-2010s). For the study in its entirety: TCR alpha- and beta-chain repertoires were sequenced from glioma tissue, non-neoplastic brain tissue and matched peripheral blood mononuclear cells. The paired cohort comprised three low-grade glioma patients, several primary glioblastoma patients and three non-glioma patients contributing non-neoplastic brain tissue. To gauge divergence between tissue and blood T-cell populations, every tissue-infiltrating repertoire was compared against the peripheral blood repertoire from the same patient. What the research found in general, with its limitations: In non-neoplastic patients, VJ-independent divergence between tissue and blood fell below expectation, whereas in all gliomas, and especially in low-grade gliomas, the divergence rose above expectation. The group comparisons were based on small numbers of patients: three non-neoplastic, three low-grade glioma and seven or eight glioblastoma patients. Only a very small number of CDR3 sequences turned up in both tissue and blood, a result put down to high CDR3 diversity combined with limited sampling.

TCR alpha and beta CDR3 regions were amplified with the iRepertoire nested amplicon-rescue multiplex PCR (arm-PCR) platform from RNA. The input for one-step reverse transcription and amplification was about 85-400 ng of either tissue mRNA or PBMC total RNA. Following bead purification, Illumina adapters were added by a secondary multiplex PCR, and the libraries were gel-purified between 200 and 400 bp. The libraries contained internal 6-nucleotide barcodes that were used for demultiplexing. Libraries were sequenced on an Illumina MiSeq with 2x220 or 2x250 nucleotide paired-end reads. Turning to the authors' computational methods: FLASH 1.2.11 was used to merge paired reads, and BWA-MEM then aligned the reads to the GRCh37 human genome before TRA and TRB reads were extracted. An IMGT-derived reference of cassette sequences and CDR3 motifs, with pseudogenes included, was used for V and J assignment. Reads were translated in three frames, and productive CDR3s were defined by a C…FGXG motif without stop codons. Clonotypes were defined as unique combinations of V-J cassette pair and CDR3 amino acid sequence. Reads were filtered by Hamming distance, with the threshold set by the sequence error rate of each sample in mapped regions. TCRdb reanalyzed the raw reads on its own, using fastp at Q25 for trimming and MiXCR for clone calling, and kept in-frame beta chains. A single entry per CDR3 protein holds the most common genes and DNA from its merged rows. Here the V and J calls rest on TCRdb's processing, not on the authors' analysis. The sample table contains tens of thousands of distinct CDR3 sequences; only one count was recorded for about 23% of them. Of the sample, under 8.5% falls within the top ten clones.

As to this clonotype: The antigen this receptor binds is unknown. Base-call qualities are not available, and no considerably larger clone is one nucleotide away.

V lost 2 bases and J lost 2 bases, and the count of bases not matched to a germline gene is 3. The CDR3 runs 15 residues from the cysteine to the phenylalanine. Solely the CDR3 DNA is kept, with 45 bases framed from the first base. Recombination linked TRBV12-3 or TRBV12-4 to TRBJ2-1, with 7 bases aligning to TRBD2. The receptor was isolated from a human donor with low-grade glioma or glioblastoma, undergoing nonglioma brain surgery, or in good health (not recorded which). The sequenced material came from glioma tissue, nonneoplastic brain tissue, or PBMCs (not recorded which). The DNA sequence is as follows: TGTGCCAGCAGTTTAAGCGGGGCCACCTACAATGAGCAGTTCTTC. Its amino acids are CASSLSGATYNEQFF.